This T cell receptor (beta chain) emerged from a study of cytomegalovirus exposure and HLA in healthy donors. As for the study in general: As released early, the data held 70 million to 100 million unique TCRs from HLA-typed donors.

Study results and limitations: Most of the CMV-associated TCR beta chains (in a later analysis) appeared to be HLA-restricted. Most of the TCR beta V segments (in an earlier analysis) were productive either about 87% or about 30% of the time. When analyzed later, the rates of TCR association showed variation by HLA locus, with DRB1 the most and HLA-C the fewest.

Primers: 60 Vbeta forward and 13 Jbeta reverse. Libraries were prepared by immunoSEQ multiplex PCR; TCRdb keeps only in-frame clonotypes and omits some of them. The data hold about 100,000 clones, with around 82% observed a single time. The V and J ends lost 2 bases and 5 bases respectively, with 9 bases between them. Germline CDR1 reads MNHNY; CDR2 reads SVGAGI (reference sequence). This CDR3 contains 13 residues. A word on this clone: Its antigen is currently unknown.

This TCR derives from a woman aged 45-65 years in good health and CMV-seropositive. The chain links TRBV6-6 to TRBJ1-1; D not resolved. The sequenced sample consisted of PBMCs. Here the CDR3 reads CASSYLRETEAFF. CDR3 DNA sequence: TGTGCCAGCAGTTACCTCCGGGAGACTGAAGCTTTCTTT.